A selection of T cell receptor beta chains follows, all from one sample in a study of T cell responses to AZD1222 COVID-19 vaccine. The data were produced by immunoSEQ multiplex PCR, yet TCRdb's version contains in-frame clones alone and is incomplete. The sample includes about 120,000 clones, over 75% of them seen just once. The source material was peripheral blood, sampled on day 0 of AZD1222 vaccination. The receptors shown here come from an adult in good health. Both conserved end residues are part of each CDR3. The D gene is left open where the match is weak. Expanded clones get a size class; other rows say once, few or many, or leave the size out.

size: .; D: .; V: TRBV11-2; J: TRBJ2-3; CDR3: CASSLGLPSTDTQYF; DNA: TGTGCCAGCAGCTTAGGGCTCCCTAGCACAGATACGCAGTATTTT
size: .; D: .; V: TRBV6-5; J: TRBJ1-6; CDR3: CASSYWRQIHNSPLHF; DNA: TGTGCCAGCAGTTACTGGAGACAGATCCATAATTCACCCCTCCACTTT
size: .; D: TRBD2; V: TRBV15; J: TRBJ2-3; CDR3: CATSGLAGVKDTQYF; DNA: TGTGCCACCAGCGGACTAGCGGGGGTGAAAGATACGCAGTATTTT
size: few; D: TRBD1; V: TRBV11-3; J: TRBJ2-1; CDR3: CASRLGYGQGSDEQFF; DNA: TGTGCCAGCAGGTTAGGGTACGGACAGGGTAGCGATGAGCAGTTCTTC
size: .; D: .; V: TRBV11-2; J: TRBJ2-3; CDR3: CASSLAGSSTDTQYF; DNA: TGTGCCAGCAGCCTGGCCGGCTCTAGCACAGATACGCAGTATTTT
size: .; D: TRBD1; V: TRBV19; J: TRBJ1-4; CDR3: CASSQDWTGNEKLFF; DNA: TGTGCCAGTAGTCAGGATTGGACAGGCAATGAAAAACTGTTTTTT
size: .; D: .; V: TRBV19; J: TRBJ1-3; CDR3: CASSTKDGRWSGNTIYF; DNA: TGTGCCAGTAGTACGAAGGACGGCAGATGGTCTGGAAACACCATATATTTT
size: .; D: .; V: TRBV6-5; J: TRBJ1-5; CDR3: CASRSLQGLGQPQHF; DNA: TGTGCCAGCAGAAGCTTACAGGGATTAGGTCAGCCCCAGCATTTT
size: large; D: .; V: TRBV7-9; J: TRBJ1-1; CDR3: CASSSLISGPEAFF; DNA: TGTGCCAGCAGCTCTCTAATTTCAGGGCCTGAAGCTTTCTTT
size: .; D: .; V: TRBV3-1/TRBV3-2; J: TRBJ2-2; CDR3: CASSPAGRGNTGELFF; DNA: TGTGCCAGCAGCCCCGCAGGGCGGGGGAACACCGGGGAGCTGTTTTTT
size: .; D: TRBD2; V: TRBV18; J: TRBJ2-1; CDR3: CASSPPAGDEQFF; DNA: TGTGCCAGCTCACCACCAGCGGGGGATGAGCAGTTCTTC
size: .; D: .; V: TRBV5-1; J: TRBJ1-1; CDR3: CASSFKGGTEAFF; DNA: TGCGCCAGCAGCTTTAAAGGGGGGACTGAAGCTTTCTTT
size: .; D: TRBD2; V: TRBV7-9; J: TRBJ2-7; CDR3: CASSLGRGSRLAGHYEQYF; DNA: TGTGCCAGCAGCTTAGGAAGGGGTAGCCGACTAGCGGGGCACTACGAGCAGTACTTC
size: few; D: .; V: TRBV5-1; J: TRBJ2-2; CDR3: CASSSSSVIAGELFF; DNA: TGCGCCAGCAGCTCCTCTTCGGTTATTGCCGGGGAGCTGTTTTTT
size: once; D: TRBD1; V: TRBV27; J: TRBJ1-5; CDR3: CASRNYGTGSWAQHF; DNA: TGTGCCAGCAGAAATTACGGGACAGGGAGTTGGGCCCAGCATTTT
size: .; D: .; V: TRBV11-2; J: TRBJ2-2; CDR3: CASSLQGELFF; DNA: TGTGCCAGCAGCTTACAGGGGGAGCTGTTTTTT
size: .; D: .; V: TRBV7-9; J: TRBJ2-7; CDR3: CASSLRAGPYEQYF; DNA: TGTGCCAGCAGCTTAAGAGCAGGGCCCTACGAGCAGTACTTC
size: .; D: .; V: TRBV4-1; J: TRBJ1-1; CDR3: CASSYRDRLIMNTEAFF; DNA: TGCGCCAGCAGTTATAGGGACCGCCTGATCATGAACACTGAAGCTTTCTTT
size: .; D: .; V: TRBV25-1; J: TRBJ2-6; CDR3: CASSEWGWDLGANVLTF; DNA: TGTGCCAGCAGTGAATGGGGGTGGGATTTGGGGGCCAACGTCCTGACTTTC
size: few; D: .; V: TRBV11-2; J: TRBJ1-3; CDR3: CASRWPERSGNTIYF; DNA: TGTGCCAGCAGATGGCCGGAGCGCTCTGGAAACACCATATATTTT
size: .; D: TRBD2; V: TRBV11-1; J: TRBJ2-1; CDR3: CASSLARGGAHEQFF; DNA: TGTGCCAGCAGCTTAGCGCGGGGGGGCGCTCATGAGCAGTTCTTC
size: .; D: TRBD1; V: TRBV5-6; J: TRBJ1-1; CDR3: CASSLAPGGFTEAFF; DNA: TGTGCCAGCAGCTTGGCACCAGGGGGCTTCACTGAAGCTTTCTTT
size: .; D: .; V: TRBV5-4; J: TRBJ1-3; CDR3: CASRDPTARESGNTIYF; DNA: TGTGCCAGCAGGGACCCGACAGCGAGGGAGTCTGGAAACACCATATATTTT